This TCR beta chain was sequenced in a study of radiation and T cells in renal cell carcinoma. Some clones are missing from TCRdb's copy, which holds only in-frame ones; the method was immunoSEQ multiplex PCR. The sample holds about 24,000 clones, around 46% seen once. This clone has a single count. Germline CDR1 reads SGHNT; CDR2 reads YYREEE (reference sequence). Trimming took off 0 bases at V and 2 bases at J, with 8 bases between the two ends. The CDR3 consists of 14 residues. Specified treatment: 15 Gy SBRT to primary tumor, nephrectomy 4 weeks later. This sample comprised tumor tissue, obtained from a patient whose treatment included radiotherapy and nephrectomy. The chain joins TRBV5-4 to TRBJ2-5; D is perhaps TRBD2 (5 bases). The sequence came from a woman aged 45-65 years with renal cell carcinoma. CDR3 protein: CASSLAGRQETQYF. Here the CDR3 DNA reads TGTGCCAGCAGCTTGGCGGGGAGACAAGAGACCCAGTACTTC.